This entry lists 18 T cell receptor beta chains sequenced from one sample in a study of radiation and T cells in renal cell carcinoma. Time point meaning: blood 4 weeks post-SBRT, at nephrectomy. Treatment noted: 15 Gy SBRT to primary tumor, nephrectomy 4 weeks later. TCRdb's copy holds only in-frame clones and misses some; the assay was immunoSEQ multiplex PCR. The table lists roughly 92,000 clones, 70% to 85% of them singletons. Sample: blood, taken from a patient whose treatment included radiotherapy and nephrectomy. The receptors shown here come from a man between 60 and 75 years old with renal cell carcinoma.

The CDR3 loop is CASSELRTNTGELFF. The CDR3 nucleotides read TGTGCCAGCAGTGAATTAAGGACGAACACCGGGGAGCTGTTTTTT. The chain carries TRBV25-1 and TRBJ2-2; D not certain. CDR1 is MGHDK, CDR2 SYGVNS, per germline. This CDR3 comprises 15 residues. The ends were cut back, 1 base at V and 0 bases at J, with 6 bases in the middle.

This clone was seen a single time. This chain connects TRBV27 to TRBJ2-1; 10 bases are a match to TRBD2. Germline values: CDR1 MNHEY, CDR2 SMNVEV (reference sequence). This CDR3 contains 16 residues. Trimming cost V 2 bases and J 7 bases; bases outside gene matches: 8. This CDR3 is CASSLGASGRGNEQFF. In DNA form, the CDR3 reads TGTGCCAGCAGTTTAGGCGCTAGCGGGAGAGGAAATGAGCAGTTCTTC.

In DNA form, the CDR3 reads TGTGCCACCAGCAGAGATGGGGTGCCTGGAAACACCATATATTTT. The encoded protein is CATSRDGVPGNTIYF. The chain links TRBV15 to TRBJ1-3; D ambiguous. With 0 bases removed from V and 2 bases from J, the gap between germline ends came to 8 bases. Germline V lookup: CDR1 LNHNV, CDR2 YYDKDF (reference sequence). This CDR3 region has 15 residues.

V is TRBV7-7 and J is TRBJ2-1; 9 bases match TRBD2. The CDR3 has 15 amino acids. Germline V gene lookup returns CDR1 SSHAT and CDR2 FNYEAQ (reference sequence). V lost 1 base, J lost 7 bases, and 5 bases stayed unmatched. The CDR3 reads CASSLGLADSNEQFF. Here the CDR3 DNA reads TGTGCCAGCAGCTTAGGACTAGCGGACTCGAATGAGCAGTTCTTC.

This chain uses TRBV7-9 with TRBJ1-4; perhaps TRBD1 as D (5 bases). The CDR3 totals 15 residues. Trimming removed 5 bases from V and 3 bases from J, with 13 bases in between. The germline CDR1 and CDR2 sequences are SEHNR and FQNEAQ (reference sequence). CDR3 nucleotides: TGTGCCAGCAGCATATTTGACAGATCTAATGAAAAACTGTTTTTT. Encoded protein: CASSIFDRSNEKLFF.

The chain uses TRBV6-5 and TRBJ2-7; TRBD2 might be the D (5 bases). This CDR3 has 13 amino acids. V lost 6 bases to trimming and J lost 7 bases, with 16 bases between them. Germline CDR1 is MNHEY and CDR2 is SVGAGI. The CDR3 nucleotides read TGTGCCAGCAGCGCCACCGAACTAGGGGAGCAGTACTTC. Translated: CASSATELGEQYF.

The gene calls are TRBV15 and TRBJ2-7; 7 nucleotides agree with TRBD1. CDR1 LNHNV and CDR2 YYDKDF come from the germline V gene (reference sequence). After removal of 3 bases from V and 5 bases from J, the junction contained 7 bases not matched to a gene. The CDR3 consists of 14 residues. The DNA for the CDR3 is TGTGCCACCAGCAGTCCTCAGGGGGACCACGAGCAGTACTTC. Translated: CATSSPQGDHEQYF.

This clone was detected once. The V and J genes are TRBV11-2 and TRBJ2-1, with 10 positions matching TRBD2. CDR1 and CDR2 (germline): SGHAT, FQNNGV. The J segment lost 7 bases and the V segment lost 7 bases, leaving 4 bases of the junction unmatched. This CDR3 comprises 13 residues. This CDR3 reads CASTTSGWNEQFF. CDR3 bases: TGTGCCAGCACGACTAGCGGGTGGAATGAGCAGTTCTTC.

This clone was counted a single time. The V call is TRBV6-5, the J call TRBJ2-1; tentative D call: TRBD2 (5 bases). The CDR3 consists of 15 residues. V was cut by 0 bases and J by 11 bases, with 17 bases left in between. The V gene's germline CDR1 is MNHEY and CDR2 SVGAGI. The CDR3 DNA is TGTGCCAGCAGTTACTCGACGGAGGCAGAAGGAAAGCAGTTCTTC. This translates into CASSYSTEAEGKQFF.

J is TRBJ2-3 and V is TRBV5-6; TRBD2 aligns across 7 bases. Trimming took 4 bases from V and 2 from J; bases not matched to a gene: 7. CDR3 size: 15 residues. Germline-derived CDR1 and CDR2 are SGHDT and YYEEEE. CDR3 amino acids: CASSDPLAVTDTQYF. In nucleotides, the CDR3 is TGTGCCAGCAGCGATCCCCTAGCGGTCACAGATACGCAGTATTTT.

The chain uses TRBV5-8 and TRBJ2-1; D remains unclear. Between the trimmed V and J ends, which lost 4 bases and 2 bases, there was a span of 1 base. CDR3 length: 11 amino acids. Per germline, CDR1 SGHTS and CDR2 YDEGEE. This chain's CDR3 is CASSAYNEQFF. The CDR3, as DNA: TGTGCCAGCAGCGCCTACAATGAGCAGTTCTTC.

The chain is built from TRBV12-5 and TRBJ2-2; a weak D match, TRBD2 (6 bases). Trimming removed 5 bases at V and 7 bases at J, with 17 bases between. The length of the CDR3 is 15 residues. Germline CDR1 and CDR2: LGHNT and FRNRAP. This CDR3 is CASGAGLQQDGELFF. CDR3 in DNA: TGTGCTAGTGGTGCGGGACTCCAGCAGGACGGGGAGCTGTTTTTT.

V usage is TRBV28 and J usage is TRBJ2-3; TRBD1 agrees at 9 bases. V dropped 6 bases and J dropped 3; count of bases not matched to a gene: 13. This CDR3 is 17 amino acids long. CDR1 and CDR2 from the germline V gene are MDHEN and SYDVKM. The CDR3 DNA is TGTGCCAGCAGCCCTTCTACAGGGGGCGTTGGAACAGATACGCAGTATTTT. Its translation is CASSPSTGGVGTDTQYF. The whole variable domain, remainder taken from reference TRBV28 and TRBJ2-3, is DVKVTQSSRYLVKRTGEKVFLECVQDMDHENMFWYRQDPGLGLRLIYFSYDVKMKEKGDIPEGYSVSREKKERFSLILESASTNQTSMYLCASSPSTGGVGTDTQYFGPGTRLTVL.

This clone appeared once. The gene calls are TRBV10-3 and TRBJ1-6; D is unclear. V was cut by 3 bases and J by 8 bases, with 5 bases left in between. This CDR3 is built from 12 residues. Per the germline V gene, CDR1 is ENHRY and CDR2 is SYGVKD. CDR3 sequence: CAISDADSPLHF. CDR3 nucleotide sequence: TGTGCCATCAGTGACGCGGATTCACCCCTCCACTTT.

The chain carries TRBV19 and TRBJ2-4; D not certain. Germline CDR1 LNHDA, CDR2 SQIVND (reference sequence). The CDR3 consists of 16 residues. Trimming cost V 5 bases and J 3 bases, with 17 bases left between them. The CDR3 loop reads CASSYRKGPLKNIQYF. In nucleotides, the CDR3 is TGTGCCAGTAGTTATCGTAAAGGCCCTCTCAAAAACATTCAGTACTTC.

V is TRBV5-1 and J is TRBJ2-3; tentatively, D is TRBD1 (6 bases). CDR3 length equals 15 residues. Germline V gene data show CDR1 as SGHRS and CDR2 as YFSETQ. Trimming pared 0 bases from V and 2 bases from J, leaving 10 bases between. The DNA of the CDR3 is TGCGCCAGCAGCTTGGTGGGGGCTCCCACAGATACGCAGTATTTT. Its protein product is CASSLVGAPTDTQYF. Full variable domain (remainder filled in from reference TRBV5-1 and TRBJ2-3): KAGVTQTPRYLIKTRGQQVTLSCSPISGHRSVSWYQQTPGQGLQFLFEYFSETQRNKGNFPGRFSGRQFSNSRSEMNVSTLELGDSALYLCASSLVGAPTDTQYFGPGTRLTVL.

V is TRBV18 and J is TRBJ2-1; D not certain. Germline V gene data show CDR1 as KGHSH and CDR2 as LQKENI. This CDR3 comprises 17 residues. Trimming removed 2 bases from V and 5 bases from J, with 19 bases in between. CDR3 protein: CASSPNAGRLPNNEQFF. CDR3 nucleotide sequence: TGTGCCAGCTCACCAAACGCCGGACGCCTCCCCAACAATGAGCAGTTCTTC.

The chain couples TRBV4-1 to TRBJ2-3; D may be TRBD1 (5 bases). CDR1 is MGHRA, CDR2 YSYEKL, per germline. V was cut by 1 base and J by 4 bases, with 9 bases left in between. The CDR3 totals 14 residues. CDR3 sequence (DNA): TGCGCCAGCAGCCAAGCTTGGACACCAGATACGCAGTATTTT. It specifies CASSQAWTPDTQYF.